Listed here are 22 T cell receptor beta chains from one sample, sequenced in a study of blood T cell repertoires in COVID-19. TCRdb's copy holds only in-frame clones and misses some; the assay was immunoSEQ multiplex PCR. The repertoire consists of 180,000 or so clones, with 75% to 90% occurring once and the leading ten covering 5% to 7.5%. Sequenced: PBMCs or T cells enriched from blood (not recorded which). The receptors stem from a man aged 40-49 years who had recovered from COVID-19.

The chain joins TRBV12-3 or TRBV12-4 to TRBJ1-1; 7 bases fit TRBD1. This CDR3 contains 13 residues. With V trimmed by 2 bases and J by 8 bases, 5 bases remained unmatched. This CDR3 reads CASSLFGQDEAFF. The CDR3 nucleotides are TGTGCCAGCAGTTTATTCGGACAGGACGAAGCTTTCTTT.

The chain has TRBV24-1 and TRBJ1-5; D gene ambiguous. CDR1 and CDR2 (germline): KGHDR, SFDVKD. CDR3 length equals 13 residues. The germline V and J ends were trimmed by 6 bases and 7 bases, with 12 bases remaining between them. The CDR3 bases are TGTGCCACCAGTCTCGGTTCAGGACAGCCCCAGCATTTT. Protein: CATSLGSGQPQHF.

V is TRBV28 and J is TRBJ1-5; D is perhaps TRBD1 (6 bases). This CDR3 has 16 amino acids. Trimming took 6 bases from V and 0 from J, leaving 15 bases between them. Germline CDR1 MDHEN, CDR2 SYDVKM. The CDR3 sequence is CASSPTGRYSNQPQHF. The CDR3 bases are TGTGCCAGCAGCCCCACAGGGCGTTATAGCAATCAGCCCCAGCATTTT. The full variable domain, in which reference TRBV28 and TRBJ1-5 provide the parts outside the CDR3, is DVKVTQSSRYLVKRTGEKVFLECVQDMDHENMFWYRQDPGLGLRLIYFSYDVKMKEKGDIPEGYSVSREKKERFSLILESASTNQTSMYLCASSPTGRYSNQPQHFGDGTRLSIL.

A remark on this clone: Other nucleotide sequences from this sample produce the same CDR3. CDR3 residues: CASSMRQGNSNQPQHF. The CDR3, as DNA: TGTGCCAGTAGCATGAGACAGGGGAATAGCAATCAGCCCCAGCATTTT. The chain uses TRBV19 and TRBJ1-5; 8 nucleotides match TRBD1. The CDR3 runs 16 residues. Germline CDR1 and CDR2: LNHDA and SQIVND (reference sequence). The junction had 7 bases not matched to a gene; V was cut back by 6 bases and J by 0 bases.

The genes are TRBV6-5 and TRBJ1-1, with D unclear. With 7 bases removed from V and 0 bases from J, the gap between germline ends came to 15 bases. From germline, CDR1 is MNHEY and CDR2 SVGAGI. The CDR3 consists of 15 residues. The CDR3 sequence is CASKFGAELNTEAFF. CDR3 sequence (DNA): TGTGCCAGCAAATTTGGTGCGGAACTGAACACTGAAGCTTTCTTT.

The chain uses TRBV7-9 and TRBJ2-7; D unclear. The V end lost 5 bases, the J end lost 3 bases, and 5 bases lay between the germline ends. This CDR3 has 11 residues. CDR1 is SEHNR and CDR2 is FQNEAQ in the germline V gene (reference sequence). Here the CDR3 DNA reads TGTGCCAGCAGCCTCAGCTACGAGCAGTACTTC. This gives the protein CASSLSYEQYF.

This clone appeared a few times. The chain recombines TRBV29-1 with TRBJ1-2; 7 bases match TRBD1. In germline, CDR1 is SQVTM, CDR2 ANQGSEA. The V and J ends lost 8 bases and 3 bases, in that order; junction bases with no gene match: 12. This CDR3 is built from 14 residues. The CDR3 region is CSFTGEDWYYGYTF. Written as DNA, the CDR3 is TGCAGCTTCACAGGGGAGGACTGGTACTATGGCTACACCTTC.

Only one count was recorded for this clone. The chain joins TRBV30 to TRBJ1-5; TRBD1 matches at 8 bases. V lost 2 bases, J lost 5 bases, and 2 bases stayed unmatched. The germline V gene encodes CDR1 GTSNPN and CDR2 SVGIG (reference sequence). This CDR3 region has 13 residues. Written as DNA, the CDR3 is TGTGCCTGGAGTAACAGGGGGGATCAGCCCCAGCATTTT. Protein product: CAWSNRGDQPQHF.

This clone was seen only a few times. The rearrangement uses TRBV30 and TRBJ2-3, with 13 bases matching TRBD2. With 0 bases clipped from V and 4 bases from J, the junction kept 4 bases outside the gene matches. The CDR3 has 16 amino acids. Germline CDR1 and CDR2: GTSNPN and SVGIG (reference sequence). CDR3 nucleotides: TGTGCCTGGAGTGTTGGACTAGCGGGAGCAGCAGATACGCAGTATTTT. It encodes CAWSVGLAGAADTQYF.

V usage is TRBV28 and J usage is TRBJ1-2; D is perhaps TRBD1 (5 bases). V was pared by 5 bases and J by 4 bases, with 11 bases between. The CDR3 consists of 13 residues. Germline values: CDR1 MDHEN, CDR2 SYDVKM. The CDR3 loop reads CASSPAGSYGYTF. The CDR3 nucleotides read TGTGCCAGCAGTCCGGCAGGGTCCTATGGCTACACCTTC.

The table lists this clone with a count of one. The chain recombines TRBV19 with TRBJ2-7, with D perhaps TRBD2 (6 bases). Germline loops: CDR1 LNHDA, CDR2 SQIVND (reference sequence). Trimming removed 1 base from V and 2 bases from J, with 12 bases in between. CDR3 size: 15 residues. The CDR3 sequence: CASSIVGGGPYEQYF. CDR3 sequence (DNA): TGTGCCAGTAGTATAGTGGGGGGAGGACCCTACGAGCAGTACTTC.

This clone was observed a handful of times. V gene TRBV30 combines with J gene TRBJ1-2; a possible D gene is TRBD1 (6 bases). The germline gives CDR1 GTSNPN, CDR2 SVGIG (reference sequence). Trimming pared 0 bases from V and 6 bases from J, leaving 23 bases between. The CDR3 extends over 17 amino acids. DNA for the CDR3: TGTGCCTGGAGTGTACAGGTGGGGGCTAGGGAATATGATGGCTACACCTTC. This encodes CAWSVQVGAREYDGYTF. Drawing the rest from reference TRBV30 and TRBJ1-2, the complete variable domain is SQTIHQWPATLVQPVGSPLSLECTVEGTSNPNLYWYRQAAGRGLQLLFYSVGIGQISSEVPQNLSASRPQDRQFILSSKKLLLSDSGFYLCAWSVQVGAREYDGYTFGSGTRLTVV.

The chain uses TRBV28 and TRBJ1-4; possibly TRBD1 for D (5 bases). V lost 5 bases and J lost 0, with 16 bases in between. This CDR3 has 17 residues. Per the germline V gene, CDR1 is MDHEN and CDR2 is SYDVKM. The CDR3 DNA reads TGTGCCAGCAGTCTTGGGGGGTTATTTACAACTAATGAAAAACTGTTTTTT. This encodes CASSLGGLFTTNEKLFF.

The rearrangement uses TRBV7-3 and TRBJ2-3; a weak D match, TRBD2 (5 bases). Germline CDR1 is SGHTA and CDR2 is FQGTGA. V lost 5 bases and J lost 10, with 16 bases in between. The CDR3 totals 13 residues. The DNA for the CDR3 is TGTGCCAGCAGCCTCTCAACACTAGAGCCGCAGTATTTT. This translates into CASSLSTLEPQYF. The complete variable domain, with remaining parts taken from reference TRBV7-3 and TRBJ2-3, reads GAGVSQTPSNKVTEKGKYVELRCDPISGHTALYWYRQSLGQGPEFLIYFQGTGAADDSGLPNDRFFAVRPEGSVSTLKIQRTERGDSAVYLCASSLSTLEPQYFGPGTRLTVL.

This clone was detected once. V and J are TRBV18 and TRBJ1-1, with 7 nucleotides matching TRBD1. The CDR3 extends over 15 amino acids. CDR1 is KGHSH and CDR2 is LQKENI in the germline V gene. V shed 2 bases and J 1 base; nucleotides not matched to a gene: 4. The CDR3 reads CASSPVGTANTEAFF. CDR3 coding DNA: TGTGCCAGCTCACCAGTTGGGACAGCGAACACTGAAGCTTTCTTT.

This clone has just one count. The chain is built from TRBV5-1 and TRBJ2-1; the match to TRBD2 covers 7 bases. The CDR3 is 15 amino acids. V shed 0 bases and J 7 bases; nucleotides not matched to a gene: 7. In germline, CDR1 is SGHRS, CDR2 YFSETQ. CDR3 DNA: TGCGCCAGCAGCTTGGTAGTGCGGGAGATAAATGAGCAGTTCTTC. It encodes CASSLVVREINEQFF.

This chain connects TRBV12-5 to TRBJ2-1; D is perhaps TRBD2 (5 bases). V lost 6 bases, J lost 1 base, and 10 bases lay in between. The CDR3 length is 14 residues. CDR1 and CDR2 from the germline V gene are LGHNT and FRNRAP. The CDR3 DNA reads TGTGCTAGTGGGAGAGAGGGATCCTACAATGAGCAGTTCTTC. Translated, it gives CASGREGSYNEQFF.

The chain employs TRBV5-1 and TRBJ1-1, with D possibly matching TRBD1 (5 bases). This CDR3 is built from 12 residues. Trimming pared 2 bases from V and 4 bases from J, leaving 6 bases between. Germline V gene sequence: CDR1 SGHRS, CDR2 YFSETQ. The CDR3 here is CASSFQGTEAFF. CDR3 nucleotides: TGCGCCAGCAGCTTTCAGGGCACTGAAGCTTTCTTT.

Notes on this clone: A junction boundary mismatches the germline segment, possibly from a read error. The chain recombines TRBV28 with TRBJ2-5; a possible D gene is TRBD1 (6 bases). In germline, CDR1 is MDHEN, CDR2 SYDVKM. This CDR3 is built from 11 residues. CDR3 bases: TGTGCCAGCAGTGGAACAGGGTCCTCTCACTTC. It specifies CASSGTGSSHF. Together with reference TRBV28 and TRBJ2-5, the CDR3 gives the full variable domain: DVKVTQSSRYLVKRTGEKVFLECVQDMDHENMFWYRQDPGLGLRLIYFSYDVKMKEKGDIPEGYSVSREKKERFSLILESASTNQTSMYLCASSGTGSSHFGPGTRLLVL.

This sequence joins TRBV30 and TRBJ1-2, with 9 bases aligning to TRBD1. The CDR3 is made up of 14 amino acids. CDR1 and CDR2 from the germline V gene are GTSNPN and SVGIG (reference sequence). The ends lost 4 bases at V and 7 bases at J; junction bases unmatched: 10. The CDR3 bases are TGTGCCTGGATAGTCCGGGACAGGGTGCGTGGCTACACCTTC. Its translation: CAWIVRDRVRGYTF.

The chain has TRBV10-3 and TRBJ2-2, with 9 bases identical to TRBD2. V lost 6 bases to trimming and J lost 1 base; unmatched junction nucleotides: 9. The germline V gene has CDR1 ENHRY and CDR2 SYGVKD. This CDR3 spans 17 amino acids. The DNA of the CDR3 is TGTGCCATCAGATCCTTAGCGGGGGAGCTGAACACCGGGGAGCTGTTTTTT. Translated: CAIRSLAGELNTGELFF.

This chain connects TRBV27 to TRBJ2-2; TRBD1 aligns across 8 bases. This CDR3 region has 16 residues. The V gene end was trimmed by 1 base and the J gene end by 4 bases; junction bases not matched to a gene: 5. The germline V gene encodes CDR1 MNHEY and CDR2 SMNVEV (reference sequence). Written as DNA, the CDR3 is TGTGCCAGCAGTTTATTAGTCCAGGGGGCCACCGGGGAGCTGTTTTTT. This translates into CASSLLVQGATGELFF.